Following are 20 T cell receptor beta chains from one sample sequenced in a study of vaccination and CD4 T cells after COVID-19. The sample's treatment: roughly 11-day PBMC culture with coronavirus spike peptide pools or control peptides (ViraFEST assay). Cultured CD4+ T-cell DNA underwent Oncomine TCR Beta short-read sequencing. One entry per CDR3 protein results from TCRdb running MiXCR on the PCR reads. There are about 20,000 distinct CDR3 sequences in the sample; around 38% occur only once, and under 20% lies in the top ten. No antigen has been identified for these receptors. The source was CD4+ T cells from blood, cultured in vitro, collected before SARS-CoV-2 vaccination. These receptors were taken from a human donor who received a COVID-19 vaccine.

This chain connects TRBV7-9 to TRBJ1-6; 8 bases line up with TRBD1. Losses at the gene ends were 5 bases for V and 7 bases for J; bases not matched to a gene: 10. The CDR3 loop spans 16 amino acids. In germline, CDR1 is SEHNR, CDR2 FQNEAQ (reference sequence). In nucleotides, the CDR3 is TGTGCCAGCAGCACCCAAACAGGGGGTCACAATTCACCCCTCCACTTT. Translated, it gives CASSTQTGGHNSPLHF.

V gene TRBV6-1 combines with J gene TRBJ1-2, with no clear D. Trimming removed 8 bases from V and 7 bases from J, with 17 bases in between. CDR1 and CDR2 from the germline V gene are MNHNS and SASEGT. CDR3 length: 13 residues. The CDR3 here is CASCPAAGVGYTF. DNA of the CDR3: TGTGCCAGCTGTCCAGCCGCTGGGGTTGGCTACACCTTC.

The chain joins TRBV5-5 to TRBJ1-1; no firm D call. This CDR3 is built from 11 residues. Germline V gene sequence: CDR1 SGHKS, CDR2 YYEKEE (reference sequence). V dropped 4 bases and J dropped 2 bases, with 3 bases sitting between them. CDR3 sequence reads: CASSVNTEAFF. Here the CDR3 DNA reads TGTGCCAGCAGCGTAAACACTGAAGCTTTCTTT.

The chain joins TRBV7-8 to TRBJ1-5; D is undetermined. Germline CDR1 and CDR2: SGHVS and FQNEAQ. The CDR3 has 12 residues. V was trimmed by 8 bases and J by 6 bases, leaving 11 bases between them. CDR3 nucleotides: TGTGCCAGCGGAGGGAACGGTCAGCCCCAGCATTTT. This encodes CASGGNGQPQHF.

This clonotype was counted between two and nine times. The genes are TRBV30 and TRBJ1-2, with D unclear. The V end was cut by 0 bases, the J end by 8 bases, with 13 bases between. Germline V CDR1 and CDR2: GTSNPN, SVGIG (reference sequence). The CDR3 length is 13 residues. Here the CDR3 reads CAWSVRESRGYTF. DNA of the CDR3: TGTGCCTGGAGTGTACGGGAAAGTAGAGGCTACACCTTC.

This chain connects TRBV20-1 to TRBJ1-6; 7 bases agree with TRBD1. This CDR3 has 15 residues. Germline V gene data show CDR1 as DFQATT and CDR2 as SNEGSKA (reference sequence). Germline trimming cut 6 bases from V and 8 bases from J; bases unmatched to any gene: 13. The CDR3 loop reads CSARGVRQGHSPLHF. Here the CDR3 DNA reads TGCAGTGCCCGTGGCGTTAGACAGGGCCATTCACCCCTCCACTTT.

The rearrangement joins TRBV24-1 to TRBJ2-3; the D gene is possibly TRBD1 (6 bases). The germline V gene has CDR1 KGHDR and CDR2 SFDVKD. With 3 bases removed from V and 4 bases from J, the gap between germline ends came to 13 bases. This CDR3 region has 15 residues. In nucleotides, the CDR3 is TGTGCCACCAGTGATCGGCGAAAGGGGGCAGATACGCAGTATTTT. Amino acid sequence: CATSDRRKGADTQYF.

This clonotype turned up a few times. V is TRBV9 and J is TRBJ2-3; no clear D gene. V was shortened by 0 bases and J by 4 bases, with 3 bases between the two germline ends. The CDR3 has 12 amino acids. From germline, CDR1 is SGDLS and CDR2 YYNGEE. DNA of the CDR3: TGTGCCAGCAGCGTAGTCCCAGATACGCAGTATTTT. It yields the protein CASSVVPDTQYF.

The rearrangement uses TRBV18 and TRBJ1-1; 8 positions match TRBD1. In germline, CDR1 is KGHSH, CDR2 LQKENI. The V gene end was trimmed by 0 bases and the J gene end by 0 bases; junction bases not matched to a gene: 3. The CDR3 loop spans 16 amino acids. The DNA of the CDR3 is TGTGCCAGCTCACCACCGTCAGGGGGCCTGAACACTGAAGCTTTCTTT. Its translation: CASSPPSGGLNTEAFF. Filled out from reference TRBV18 and TRBJ1-1, the complete variable domain reads NAGVMQNPRHLVRRRGQEARLRCSPMKGHSHVYWYRQLPEEGLKFMVYLQKENIIDESGMPKERFSAEFPKEGPSILRIQQVVRGDSAAYFCASSPPSGGLNTEAFFGQGTRLTVV.

This clonotype was counted only a few times. The rearrangement links TRBV27 to TRBJ2-3; D perhaps matches TRBD1 (5 bases). CDR1 is MNHEY and CDR2 is SMNVEV in the germline V gene (reference sequence). Trimming removed 6 bases at V and 3 bases at J, with 13 bases between. This CDR3 comprises 14 residues. The CDR3 nucleotides are TGTGCCAGCAGCTTCAGGGTTGGGACAGATACGCAGTATTTT. As protein: CASSFRVGTDTQYF.

This clonotype has more than one count but fewer than ten. The chain joins TRBV6-1 to TRBJ2-7; D not certain. Per germline, CDR1 MNHNS and CDR2 SASEGT. The ends were cut back, 6 bases at V and 3 bases at J, with 15 bases in the middle. The length of the CDR3 is 14 residues. CDR3 loop: CASRPPGSGYEQYF. The CDR3 coding sequence is TGTGCCAGCAGACCCCCAGGTTCCGGCTACGAGCAGTACTTC.

This chain links TRBV29-1 with TRBJ2-5; 10 nucleotides agree with TRBD2. Germline V gene data show CDR1 as SQVTM and CDR2 as ANQGSEA. J gave up 3 bases and V 8 bases, and 9 bases lay outside the gene matches. The CDR3 has 14 amino acids. The CDR3 region has the DNA TGCAGCTTTCTAGCGGGGGCCCTAAAAGAGACCCAGTACTTC. Protein product: CSFLAGALKETQYF.

The V call is TRBV19, the J call TRBJ1-6; D unclear. CDR1 LNHDA and CDR2 SQIVND come from the germline V gene (reference sequence). The CDR3 length is 16 residues. V gave up 3 bases and J gave up 7 bases, with 16 bases separating them. The CDR3 sequence is CASSMSGQRRNSPLHF. Here the CDR3 DNA reads TGTGCCAGTAGTATGAGTGGGCAGCGGCGGAATTCACCCCTCCACTTT.

This clonotype was recorded once. The CDR3 region is CSVGGNQETQYF. The CDR3 DNA sequence: TGCAGCGTGGGGGGCAATCAAGAGACCCAGTACTTC. The chain couples TRBV29-1 to TRBJ2-5; D tentatively reads TRBD1 or TRBD2 (6 bases each). Germline CDR1 SQVTM, CDR2 ANQGSEA. V lost 6 bases to trimming and J lost 2 bases, with 10 bases between them. This CDR3 is 12 amino acids long.

The V call is TRBV5-1, the J call TRBJ2-1; TRBD1 matches at 8 bases. CDR1 SGHRS and CDR2 YFSETQ come from the germline V gene. The CDR3 loop spans 13 amino acids. J lost 9 bases, V lost 4 bases, and 6 bases had no gene match. CDR3 DNA sequence: TGCGCCAGCAGCCGGTCAGGGGGCTTTGAGCAGTTCTTC. This sequence encodes CASSRSGGFEQFF.

This sequence joins TRBV14 and TRBJ1-2; perhaps TRBD1 as D (5 bases). Looked up from germline, CDR1 is SGHDN and CDR2 is FVKESK. The CDR3 runs 16 residues. V lost 0 bases, J lost 4 bases, and 15 bases lay in between. The CDR3 protein is CASSQDRAGRTYGYTF. CDR3 nucleotide sequence: TGTGCCAGCAGCCAAGATCGGGCAGGGAGAACCTATGGCTACACCTTC. Full variable domain (rest looked up from reference TRBV14 and TRBJ1-2): EAGVTQFPSHSVIEKGQTVTLRCDPISGHDNLYWYRRVMGKEIKFLLHFVKESKQDESGMPNNRFLAERTGGTYSTLKVQPAELEDSGVYFCASSQDRAGRTYGYTFGSGTRLTVV.

The chain combines TRBV19 with TRBJ2-7; D tentatively reads TRBD1 or TRBD2 (5 bases each). V was shortened by 9 bases and J by 2 bases, with 14 bases between the two germline ends. Germline lookup yields CDR1 LNHDA and CDR2 SQIVND (reference sequence). The CDR3 covers 13 residues. CDR3 sequence: CASARGRAYEQYF. For the CDR3, the DNA is TGTGCCAGCGCGAGGGGCAGGGCCTACGAGCAGTACTTC.

A few counts support this clonotype. This chain joins TRBV20-1 and TRBJ2-5, with 14 positions matching TRBD2. The V gene's germline CDR1 is DFQATT and CDR2 SNEGSKA (reference sequence). With V trimmed by 5 bases and J by 0 bases, 5 bases remained unmatched. This CDR3 is 16 amino acids long. CDR3 loop: CSARTSGGLHQETQYF. The DNA of the CDR3 is TGCAGTGCTCGGACTAGCGGGGGGCTACACCAAGAGACCCAGTACTTC.

The V and J genes are TRBV3-1 and TRBJ1-2; no clear D. V dropped 1 base and J dropped 8 bases, with 11 bases sitting between them. CDR1 is LGHDT and CDR2 is YNNKEL in the germline V gene (reference sequence). The CDR3 runs 13 residues. This chain's CDR3 is CASSQGAEGGYTF. CDR3 nucleotide sequence: TGTGCCAGCAGCCAAGGTGCGGAGGGCGGCTACACCTTC.

The chain joins TRBV12-3 or TRBV12-4 to TRBJ1-3, with 7 bases identical to TRBD1. The trim removed 2 bases at V and 4 bases at J, leaving 5 bases unmatched. The CDR3 covers 15 residues. CDR3 residues: CASSLTGDLGNTIYF. CDR3 sequence (DNA): TGTGCCAGCAGTTTAACAGGGGACTTGGGAAACACCATATATTTT.